This record concerns one TCR beta chain sequence. No antigen is known for it. Per germline, CDR1 MNHEY and CDR2 SMNVEV (reference sequence). This CDR3 region has 13 residues. Deletions cut 8 bases from V and 1 base from J, with 11 bases between. Repertoires were generated with immunoSEQ multiplex PCR, while TCRdb's copy carries only in-frame clones and drops some. There are around 22,000 clones in the sample; roughly 96% occur only once, and about 8.6% lies in the top ten. The data were obtained in a study of T cells in tuberculosis. Study overall: T cells were selected with CD1B tetramers loaded with glucose monomycolate.

Findings and limits, study-wide: A GMM-specific repertoire classifier reached 80% to 90% accuracy, AUROC over 0.85. Smaller distances to GMM-specific TCRs suggested their expansion in active tuberculosis.

The TCR sequence derives from a donor aged 10-29 years with latent tuberculosis or without tuberculosis infection. Sequencing used PBMCs. V is TRBV27 and J is TRBJ2-5; perhaps TRBD1 as D (5 bases). The CDR3 region is CASDGAVQETQYF. The DNA for the CDR3 is TGTGCCAGCGATGGGGCAGTCCAAGAGACCCAGTACTTC.